The 15 T cell receptor beta chains reported below all come from one sample, sequenced in a study of T cells after yellow fever vaccination. TCRdb independently ran MiXCR on the 5' RACE reads; one entry per CDR3 protein. Here the sample spans 80,000 to 100,000 distinct CDR3 sequences, approximately 9% being singletons. This specimen consisted of CD8+ T cells not binding an NS4B(214-222) dextramer, sorted from PBMCs, obtained around 15 days after the first yellow fever vaccination. Every receptor here comes from a man younger than 35 who received the YFV17D yellow fever vaccine.

The genes are TRBV3-1 and TRBJ2-2; D uncertain. This CDR3 is built from 14 residues. Germline CDR1 and CDR2: LGHDT and YNNKEL (reference sequence). Deletions cut 1 base from V and 5 bases from J, with 8 bases between. Here the CDR3 DNA reads TGTGCCAGCAGCCAAGCCCACAAAACCGGGGAGCTGTTTTTT. This sequence encodes CASSQAHKTGELFF.

DNA for the CDR3: TGTGCCAGCAGCCTCCAGCTCCACTGGTATACGCAGTATTTT. Its translation is CASSLQLHWYTQYF. V is TRBV5-6 and J is TRBJ2-3; no firm D call. CDR1 SGHDT and CDR2 YYEEEE come from the germline V gene. Trimming left V 4 bases short and J 7 bases short, with 16 bases between. CDR3 length: 14 amino acids. Full variable domain (outside the CDR3, taken from reference TRBV5-6 and TRBJ2-3): DAGVTQSPTHLIKTRGQQVTLRCSPKSGHDTVSWYQQALGQGPQFIFQYYEEEERQRGNFPDRFSGHQFPNYSSELNVNALLLGDSALYLCASSLQLHWYTQYFGPGTRLTVL.

On this clonotype itself: Compared with germline, one end of the junction differs, possibly owing to a read error. This chain connects TRBV5-1 to TRBJ2-3; D gene unclear. The CDR3 has 14 residues. From germline, CDR1 is SGHRS and CDR2 YFSETQ. The CDR3 reads CASSLAPSVDTQYF. CDR3 sequence (DNA): TGCGCCAGCAGTTTGGCTCCATCGGTGGATACGCAGTATTTT.

This clonotype has at least ten counts. J is TRBJ2-3 and V is TRBV12-3 or TRBV12-4; 8 nucleotides agree with TRBD1. The CDR3 extends over 14 amino acids. V gave up 5 bases and J gave up 4 bases; unmatched junction bases: 5. The CDR3 protein is CASSTGGGADTQYF. CDR3 DNA sequence: TGTGCCAGCAGTACAGGGGGAGGCGCAGATACGCAGTATTTT.

The chain carries TRBV7-9 and TRBJ1-2; D uncertain. Trimming pared 4 bases from V and 0 bases from J, leaving 12 bases between. This CDR3 contains 15 residues. Germline CDR1 reads SEHNR; CDR2 reads FQNEAQ (reference sequence). In DNA, the CDR3 is TGTGCCAGCAGCTCCAGGACGGGAACTAACTATGGCTACACCTTC. Amino acid sequence: CASSSRTGTNYGYTF. Full variable domain (missing parts from reference TRBV7-9 and TRBJ1-2): DTGVSQNPRHKITKRGQNVTFRCDPISEHNRLYWYRQTLGQGPEFLTYFQNEAQLEKSRLLSDRFSAERPKGSFSTLEIQRTEQGDSAMYLCASSSRTGTNYGYTFGSGTRLTVV.

This clonotype has a handful of counts. V usage is TRBV19 and J usage is TRBJ2-5; D gene unclear. Germline V gene sequence: CDR1 LNHDA, CDR2 SQIVND (reference sequence). The CDR3 is made up of 13 amino acids. V was clipped by 6 bases and J by 1 base, with 9 bases between them. The CDR3 protein is CASSPSGQETQYF. The CDR3 DNA reads TGTGCCAGTAGCCCCTCGGGCCAAGAGACCCAGTACTTC. Full variable domain (rest looked up from reference TRBV19 and TRBJ2-5): DGGITQSPKYLFRKEGQNVTLSCEQNLNHDAMYWYRQDPGQGLRLIYYSQIVNDFQKGDIAEGYSVSREKKESFPLTVTSAQKNPTAFYLCASSPSGQETQYFGPGTRLLVL.

This clonotype was seen only a few times. This rearrangement joins TRBV6-1 to TRBJ2-2; possible D gene TRBD2, 6 bases. Germline V gene data show CDR1 as MNHNS and CDR2 as SASEGT. The CDR3 contains 17 residues. The V gene lost 4 bases and the J gene lost 2 bases, with 17 bases spanning the gap. In DNA, the CDR3 is TGTGCCAGCAGTGTCCGGGGGAGAACTCCTAACACCGGGGAGCTGTTTTTT. It yields the protein CASSVRGRTPNTGELFF.

The chain uses TRBV27 and TRBJ1-2; 9 nucleotides agree with TRBD1. CDR3 size: 15 residues. Germline V lookup: CDR1 MNHEY, CDR2 SMNVEV (reference sequence). V lost 6 bases, J lost 3 bases, and 8 bases stayed unmatched. The CDR3 DNA reads TGTGCCAGCAGACCACGGACAGGGGCGTACTATGGCTACACCTTC. It translates to CASRPRTGAYYGYTF.

This rearrangement joins TRBV27 to TRBJ2-7; TRBD2 aligns across 14 bases. The germline gives CDR1 MNHEY, CDR2 SMNVEV (reference sequence). V shed 4 bases and J 0 bases; nucleotides not matched to a gene: 8. The CDR3 has 18 residues. The CDR3 loop reads CASSSRTSGGSSSYEQYF. The DNA of the CDR3 is TGTGCCAGCAGTTCGAGGACTAGCGGGGGGTCCAGCTCCTACGAGCAGTACTTC.

This chain uses TRBV7-9 with TRBJ1-5; D perhaps matches TRBD1 (5 bases). V gave up 3 bases and J gave up 0 bases, with 6 bases separating them. CDR1 and CDR2 (germline): SEHNR, FQNEAQ (reference sequence). The CDR3 totals 14 residues. DNA of the CDR3: TGTGCCAGCAGCTTGACAGCTAGCAATCAGCCCCAGCATTTT. Residues: CASSLTASNQPQHF. The full variable domain, completed using reference TRBV7-9 and TRBJ1-5, is DTGVSQNPRHKITKRGQNVTFRCDPISEHNRLYWYRQTLGQGPEFLTYFQNEAQLEKSRLLSDRFSAERPKGSFSTLEIQRTEQGDSAMYLCASSLTASNQPQHFGDGTRLSIL.

The sample holds a few counts of this clonotype. The rearrangement links TRBV6-2 or TRBV6-3 to TRBJ2-7, with 9 bases fitting TRBD2. Germline CDR1 and CDR2: MNHEY and SVGEGT. The CDR3 length is 14 residues. With V trimmed by 4 bases and J by 2 bases, 3 bases remained unmatched. CDR3 amino acids: CASSFSGGPYEQYF. The CDR3 coding sequence is TGTGCCAGCAGTTTCAGCGGGGGGCCCTACGAGCAGTACTTC.

In its sample, this clonotype was seen a few times. Likely a read error: the CDR3 ends without its conserved phenylalanine or tryptophan. The DNA is omitted, as the CDR3 cannot be located on it reliably, and the CDR3 follows TCRdb's listing. The J gene is TRBJ1-1, the V gene TRBV11-2; the table assigns TRBD1, which was not confirmed against the DNA. Per the germline V gene, CDR1 is SGHAT and CDR2 is FQNNGV. The CDR3 adds up to 17 amino acids, both ends counted. The CDR3 here is CASSFELGWTEAFFPRG.

This clonotype was detected a few times. The V call is TRBV7-9, the J call TRBJ2-3; D gene unclear. V shed 6 bases and J shed 2 bases, with 12 bases lying between them. The germline CDR1 and CDR2 sequences are SEHNR and FQNEAQ (reference sequence). The CDR3 loop spans 14 amino acids. CDR3 DNA: TGTGCCAGCAGGTCAGACCTATACACAGATACGCAGTATTTT. As protein: CASRSDLYTDTQYF. The full variable domain, completed using reference TRBV7-9 and TRBJ2-3, is DTGVSQNPRHKITKRGQNVTFRCDPISEHNRLYWYRQTLGQGPEFLTYFQNEAQLEKSRLLSDRFSAERPKGSFSTLEIQRTEQGDSAMYLCASRSDLYTDTQYFGPGTRLTVL.

This clonotype was recorded many times. The chain employs TRBV21-1 and TRBJ2-1. TRBV21-1 is termed a pseudogene. The CDR3 has 15 amino acids. The CDR3 spells CASSKHVETYNEQFF. The CDR3 nucleotides are TGTGCCAGCAGCAAACATGTGGAAACCTACAATGAGCAGTTCTTC.

V is TRBV5-5 and J is TRBJ2-7; D is unclear. V was trimmed by 2 bases and J by 4 bases, leaving 7 bases between them. The CDR3 has 12 amino acids. Germline V gene lookup returns CDR1 SGHKS and CDR2 YYEKEE (reference sequence). CDR3 residues: CASSFGWYEQYF. The DNA of the CDR3 is TGTGCCAGCAGCTTTGGGTGGTACGAGCAGTACTTC. Drawing the rest from reference TRBV5-5 and TRBJ2-7, the complete variable domain is DAGVTQSPTHLIKTRGQQVTLRCSPISGHKSVSWYQQVLGQGPQFIFQYYEKEERGRGNFPDRFSARQFPNYSSELNVNALLLGDSALYLCASSFGWYEQYFGPGTRLTVT.